These 18 T cell receptor beta chains were all obtained from the same sample, sequenced in a study of early T cells in non-severe SARS-CoV-2 infection. TCRdb reanalysed the 5' RACE reads using MiXCR and keeps one entry per CDR3 protein. This table has roughly 46,000 distinct CDR3 sequences, roughly a tenth appearing once. The sequencing used whole blood, collected at baseline. The receptors here all came from an adult who was a healthcare worker with PCR-confirmed SARS-CoV-2 infection or an uninfected control (not recorded which).

This clonotype was detected only a few times. This sequence joins TRBV12-3 or TRBV12-4 and TRBJ2-7; D possibly corresponds to TRBD2 (6 bases). The CDR3 runs 15 residues. Trimming took off 5 bases at V and 3 bases at J, with 17 bases between the two ends. The CDR3 sequence: CASSPSQGGHYEQYF. Written as DNA, the CDR3 is TGTGCCAGCAGTCCCTCGCAGGGAGGCCACTACGAGCAGTACTTC.

This clonotype was counted many times. This sequence joins TRBV10-3 and TRBJ2-1; D gene ambiguous. This CDR3 comprises 12 residues. Germline V gene lookup returns CDR1 ENHRY and CDR2 SYGVKD. V was trimmed by 8 bases and J by 8 bases, leaving 13 bases between them. In nucleotides, the CDR3 is TGTGCCATCTCCTCCAGGAACGATGAGCAGTTCTTC. As protein: CAISSRNDEQFF.

There are many counts of this clonotype. The genes are TRBV29-1 and TRBJ1-1; 7 bases agree with TRBD1. This CDR3 has 13 residues. V was clipped by 2 bases and J by 1 base; unmatched bases: 1. CDR1 is SQVTM and CDR2 is ANQGSEA in the germline V gene. Here the CDR3 reads CSVERTGNTEAFF. Here the CDR3 DNA reads TGCAGCGTTGAAAGGACAGGGAACACTGAAGCTTTCTTT.

This clonotype was seen a handful of times. CDR3 in DNA: TGTGCCAGCAGTGAATTACGGGAAAAACTGTTTTTT. Its translation is CASSELREKLFF. This chain joins TRBV6-1 and TRBJ1-4; D not certain. The CDR3 is 12 residues long. V was trimmed by 2 bases and J by 8 bases, leaving 6 bases between them. In germline, CDR1 is MNHNS, CDR2 SASEGT.

This clonotype was seen at least ten times. The CDR3 DNA reads as TGTGCCAGCTCACCAGTCAAAGGCGGTACAGATACGCAGTATTTT. It specifies CASSPVKGGTDTQYF. The chain couples TRBV18 to TRBJ2-3; D remains unclear. The CDR3 has 15 amino acids. Per germline, CDR1 KGHSH and CDR2 LQKENI. V was clipped by 2 bases and J by 3 bases, with 12 bases between them.

This clonotype has a handful of counts. The V gene is TRBV3-1, the J gene TRBJ2-5; D ambiguous. The germline CDR1 and CDR2 sequences are LGHDT and YNNKEL (reference sequence). The CDR3 spans 15 residues. Deletions cut 1 base from V and 5 bases from J, with 14 bases between. The CDR3, as DNA: TGTGCCAGCAGCCAAGGGATAGGCCCCCAGGAGACCCAGTACTTC. Translating it yields CASSQGIGPQETQYF.

This clonotype was observed a few times. The chain recombines TRBV2 with TRBJ2-3, with D tentatively TRBD2 (6 bases). Per the germline V gene, CDR1 is SNHLY and CDR2 is FYNNEI. The CDR3 covers 14 residues. Trimming took 4 bases from V and 5 from J, leaving 13 bases between them. In nucleotides, the CDR3 is TGTGCCAGCAGTGTGATGACTAGAGGAGATACGCAGTATTTT. It encodes CASSVMTRGDTQYF.

Only a few counts were recorded for this clonotype. The chain is built from TRBV7-9 and TRBJ2-7, with 9 bases fitting TRBD1. This CDR3 is 14 amino acids long. V trimming: 5 bases; J trimming: 5 bases; junction bases outside the gene matches: 7. Germline V gene lookup returns CDR1 SEHNR and CDR2 FQNEAQ (reference sequence). In DNA form, the CDR3 reads TGTGCCAGCAGCGCGACAGGGGGAGATGACGAGCAGTACTTC. This gives the protein CASSATGGDDEQYF.

This clonotype was counted many times. This chain links TRBV28 with TRBJ2-1; 14 positions agree with TRBD2. Germline V gene data show CDR1 as MDHEN and CDR2 as SYDVKM. The CDR3 contains 17 residues. Unmatched junction bases numbered 7, after V lost 0 bases and J lost 9 bases. CDR3 nucleotide sequence: TGTGCCAGCAGTTTATGGAGACTAGCGGGAGGGCCTGGTGAGCAGTTCTTC. It encodes CASSLWRLAGGPGEQFF. Filled out from reference TRBV28 and TRBJ2-1, the complete variable domain reads DVKVTQSSRYLVKRTGEKVFLECVQDMDHENMFWYRQDPGLGLRLIYFSYDVKMKEKGDIPEGYSVSREKKERFSLILESASTNQTSMYLCASSLWRLAGGPGEQFFGPGTRLTVL.

This clonotype was counted ten times or more. The CDR3 spells CASSIAANEQFF. The DNA of the CDR3 is TGTGCCAGTAGTATAGCTGCCAATGAGCAGTTCTTC. V and J are TRBV19 and TRBJ2-1; D is uncertain. Trimming left V 1 base short and J 6 bases short, with 4 bases between. The CDR3 covers 12 residues. The germline gives CDR1 LNHDA, CDR2 SQIVND (reference sequence).

The chain links TRBV19 to TRBJ2-1; possible D gene TRBD1, 6 bases. Germline CDR1 and CDR2: LNHDA and SQIVND (reference sequence). V shed 4 bases and J shed 0 bases, with 13 bases lying between them. This CDR3 has 16 residues. The CDR3 here is CASSSTSDSSYNEQFF. The CDR3 DNA is TGTGCCAGTAGTAGTACATCGGACAGCTCCTACAATGAGCAGTTCTTC.

This clonotype was picked up many times. The V gene is TRBV7-9, the J gene TRBJ1-6, with 8 bases that match TRBD1. Trimming at V came to 6 bases and at J to 10 bases, leaving 8 bases not matched to a gene. Germline V CDR1 and CDR2: SEHNR, FQNEAQ (reference sequence). The length of the CDR3 is 14 residues. DNA for the CDR3: TGTGCCAGCAGAGAAACAGGGGGGAGCTCACCCCTCCACTTT. The encoded protein is CASRETGGSSPLHF. The complete variable domain, with remaining parts taken from reference TRBV7-9 and TRBJ1-6, reads DTGVSQNPRHKITKRGQNVTFRCDPISEHNRLYWYRQTLGQGPEFLTYFQNEAQLEKSRLLSDRFSAERPKGSFSTLEIQRTEQGDSAMYLCASRETGGSSPLHFGNGTRLTVT.

This clonotype has only a few counts. The CDR3 is CASSFRTGGYEQYF. CDR3 coding DNA: TGTGCCAGCAGCTTCCGGACAGGGGGCTACGAGCAGTACTTC. This sequence joins TRBV7-2 and TRBJ2-7, with TRBD1 matching 10 bases. Trimming at V came to 3 bases and at J to 3 bases, leaving 2 bases not matched to a gene. CDR1 is SGHTA and CDR2 is FQGNSA in the germline V gene. The CDR3 is 14 amino acids.

This clonotype was recorded many times. The chain links TRBV7-8 to TRBJ2-1, with D perhaps TRBD1 or TRBD2 (6 bases each). V gave up 2 bases and J gave up 4 bases, with 30 bases separating them. Germline V lookup: CDR1 SGHVS, CDR2 FQNEAQ. The CDR3 is 21 residues long. CDR3 sequence reads: CASSLRTSGVADTRTYNEQFF. Here the CDR3 DNA reads TGTGCCAGCAGCTTACGAACTTCAGGGGTAGCGGACACACGTACATACAATGAGCAGTTCTTC.

The sample holds a few counts of this clonotype. The DNA for the CDR3 is TGTGCCAGCAGTCGAAACAGGGAACCCTACGAGCAGTACTTC. Protein: CASSRNREPYEQYF. The chain has TRBV6-1 and TRBJ2-7; tentative D call: TRBD1 (6 bases). Germline CDR1 MNHNS, CDR2 SASEGT. Trimming removed 5 bases from V and 2 bases from J, with 13 bases in between. The length of the CDR3 is 14 residues.

The chain is built from TRBV3-1 and TRBJ2-7; D call uncertain. CDR1 is LGHDT, CDR2 YNNKEL, per germline (reference sequence). V lost 5 bases and J 3 bases, leaving 5 bases between the germline ends. The CDR3 consists of 11 residues. The CDR3 nucleotides are TGTGCCAGCAGCACTTACTACGAGCAGTACTTC. This sequence encodes CASSTYYEQYF.

This CDR3 reads CASSPTGTSSGANVLTF. CDR3 nucleotides: TGTGCCAGTAGTCCCACAGGGACCTCCTCTGGGGCCAACGTCCTGACTTTC. The rearrangement uses TRBV19 and TRBJ2-6; maybe TRBD1 (6 bases). V gave up 5 bases and J gave up 0 bases, with 14 bases separating them. Per germline, CDR1 LNHDA and CDR2 SQIVND (reference sequence). CDR3 length: 17 amino acids.

This clonotype was seen repeatedly, ten times or more. The CDR3 is CAISNPDRATENTIYF. CDR3 coding DNA: TGTGCCATCAGTAACCCAGACAGGGCTACTGAAAACACCATATATTTT. The rearrangement joins TRBV10-3 to TRBJ1-3, with TRBD1 identical over 7 bases. V shed 5 bases, J shed 6 bases, and the junction held 13 bases outside the gene matches. Germline-derived CDR1 and CDR2 are ENHRY and SYGVKD. The CDR3 has 16 amino acids.